This T cell receptor beta chain was profiled in a study of cytomegalovirus exposure and HLA in healthy donors. PCR employed 60 Vbeta and 13 Jbeta primers. The assay was immunoSEQ multiplex PCR, and TCRdb's table has in-frame clones only and misses some. The profile shows around 110,000 clones, around 80% of them singletons. This CDR3 spans 15 amino acids. Germline lookup yields CDR1 SGHRS and CDR2 YFSETQ. V gave up 0 bases and J gave up 2 bases, with 12 bases separating them. Sequenced: PBMCs. The clonotype comes from a man aged 25-45 years in good health and CMV-seropositive. This rearrangement joins TRBV5-1 to TRBJ2-7, with D maybe TRBD2 (6 bases). The CDR3 coding sequence is TGCGCCAGCAGCTTGGGGGACTCAACTACCTACGAGCAGTACTTC. Protein sequence: CASSLGDSTTYEQYF.